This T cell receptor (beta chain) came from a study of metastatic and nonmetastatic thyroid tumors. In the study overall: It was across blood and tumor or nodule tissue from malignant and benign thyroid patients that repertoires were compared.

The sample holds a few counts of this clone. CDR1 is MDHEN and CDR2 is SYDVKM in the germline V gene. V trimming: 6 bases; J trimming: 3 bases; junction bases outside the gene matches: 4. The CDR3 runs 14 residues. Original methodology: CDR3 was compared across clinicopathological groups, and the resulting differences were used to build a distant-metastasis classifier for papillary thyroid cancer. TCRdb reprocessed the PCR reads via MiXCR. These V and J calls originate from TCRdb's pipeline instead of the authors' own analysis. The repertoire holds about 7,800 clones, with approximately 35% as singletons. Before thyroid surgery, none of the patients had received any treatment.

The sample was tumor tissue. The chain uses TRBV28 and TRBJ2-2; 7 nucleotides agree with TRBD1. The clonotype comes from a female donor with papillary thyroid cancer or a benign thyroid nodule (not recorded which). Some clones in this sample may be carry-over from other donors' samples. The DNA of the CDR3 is TGTGCCAGCAGCAGGGGGTGGGACACCGGGGAGCTGTTTTTT. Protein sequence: CASSRGWDTGELFF.